The 21 T cell receptor beta chains below were found in one sample sequenced in a study of blood T cell repertoires in COVID-19. The protocol was immunoSEQ multiplex PCR, while the TCRdb copy is restricted to in-frame clones and leaves out a portion. The sample includes some 50,000 clones, around 80% seen only once; the top ten take approximately 6.1%. Sequencing was done on a sample of peripheral blood. The receptor source for this set is a woman of 80 years or more with acute or convalescent COVID-19.

This clone was seen a single time. V and J are TRBV9 and TRBJ1-6; no definite D call. Trimming stripped 0 bases from V and 9 bases from J, with 10 bases between. The CDR3 runs to 14 residues. Germline assignment: CDR1 SGDLS and CDR2 YYNGEE. The CDR3 DNA is TGTGCCAGCAGCGTAGCCTACACGGGTTCACCCCTCCACTTT. Encoded protein: CASSVAYTGSPLHF.

The chain employs TRBV6-5 and TRBJ1-5; a possible D gene is TRBD1 (6 bases). With 7 bases removed from V and 6 bases from J, the gap between germline ends came to 10 bases. The CDR3 sequence is 12 residues long. The germline V gene has CDR1 MNHEY and CDR2 SVGAGI. In nucleotides, the CDR3 is TGTGCCAGCACTAGGGGGGGTCAGCCCCAGCATTTT. Its translation is CASTRGGQPQHF.

V usage is TRBV15 and J usage is TRBJ1-2; D gene uncertain. The CDR3 consists of 16 residues. With 0 bases removed from V and 4 bases from J, the gap between germline ends came to 15 bases. Germline V gene data show CDR1 as LNHNV and CDR2 as YYDKDF (reference sequence). The CDR3 DNA is TGTGCCACCAGCAGAGATGTCCGGGGAACCATCTATGGCTACACCTTC. Protein product: CATSRDVRGTIYGYTF.

The chain employs TRBV6-5 and TRBJ2-5; D might be TRBD1 (6 bases). Germline loops: CDR1 MNHEY, CDR2 SVGAGI. CDR3 length: 14 amino acids. Trimming took off 2 bases at V and 4 bases at J, with 11 bases between the two ends. CDR3 sequence reads: CASSYGQGIETQYF. CDR3 coding DNA: TGTGCCAGCAGTTACGGCCAGGGGATAGAGACCCAGTACTTC.

The chain uses TRBV7-9 and TRBJ1-1, with TRBD1 as a possible D gene (6 bases). The CDR3 spans 12 residues. Germline loops: CDR1 SEHNR, CDR2 FQNEAQ (reference sequence). With 6 bases removed from V and 4 bases from J, the gap between germline ends came to 9 bases. As DNA, the CDR3 is TGTGCCAGCAGTAGAGGGGGCACTGAAGCTTTCTTT. It translates to CASSRGGTEAFF.

This sequence joins TRBV12-5 and TRBJ2-1; 9 nucleotides line up with TRBD1. CDR3 length equals 17 residues. CDR1 is LGHNT and CDR2 is FRNRAP in the germline V gene. J lost 7 bases, V lost 3 bases, and 13 bases had no gene match. The CDR3 loop reads CASGFKGQGMEVNEQFF. DNA for the CDR3: TGTGCTAGTGGTTTTAAGGGACAGGGAATGGAAGTGAATGAGCAGTTCTTC.

CDR3 region: CASRGTGHEQYF. CDR3 in DNA: TGTGCCAGCAGGGGGACAGGGCACGAGCAGTACTTC. The J gene is TRBJ2-7, the V gene TRBV12-3 or TRBV12-4; 9 bases map to TRBD1. Trimming took 6 bases from V and 5 from J; bases not matched to a gene: 2. The CDR3 has 12 residues.

V usage is TRBV6-5 and J usage is TRBJ2-5; TRBD2 matches at 7 bases. V lost 7 bases and J lost 2; bases outside the gene matches: 4. The CDR3 covers 13 residues. Germline V gene lookup returns CDR1 MNHEY and CDR2 SVGAGI. CDR3 DNA sequence: TGTGCCAGCAATCCGGGGGGTCAAGAGACCCAGTACTTC. Its translation: CASNPGGQETQYF.

The chain combines TRBV3-1 (or the pseudogene TRBV3-2) with TRBJ1-4; D remains ambiguous. Germline V gives CDR1 LGHDT, CDR2 YNNKEL (reference sequence). V was clipped by 4 bases and J by 10 bases, with 16 bases between them. The CDR3 consists of 14 residues. CDR3 protein: CASSLGKNGRKLFF. The CDR3 region has the DNA TGTGCCAGCAGCCTCGGGAAAAATGGGAGAAAACTGTTTTTT.

This chain joins TRBV6-6 and TRBJ1-4; D might be TRBD1 (6 bases). This CDR3 has 15 amino acids. V was clipped by 8 bases and J by 8 bases, with 21 bases between them. The germline gives CDR1 MNHNY, CDR2 SVGAGI (reference sequence). The CDR3 loop is CASVPGVYGEEKLFF. DNA for the CDR3: TGTGCCAGCGTACCAGGGGTTTACGGCGAGGAAAAACTGTTTTTT.

This chain joins TRBV3-1 (or the pseudogene TRBV3-2) and TRBJ2-7, with D perhaps matching TRBD2 (6 bases). CDR3 length equals 14 residues. The germline CDR1 and CDR2 sequences are LGHDT and YNNKEL (reference sequence). Trimming pared 2 bases from V and 3 bases from J, leaving 11 bases between. The CDR3 DNA reads as TGTGCCAGCAGCCAATTCGGAGGGGACTACGAGCAGTACTTC. It specifies CASSQFGGDYEQYF.

The chain carries TRBV18 and TRBJ2-4; no clear D gene. CDR1 and CDR2 (germline): KGHSH, LQKENI. Deletions cut 0 bases from V and 0 bases from J, with 9 bases between. There are 16 residues in the CDR3. The CDR3 region is CASSPPVGGAKNIQYF. The CDR3 nucleotides are TGTGCCAGCTCACCACCCGTCGGCGGAGCCAAAAACATTCAGTACTTC.

This sequence joins TRBV7-9 and TRBJ1-2; TRBD1 is a possible D gene (6 bases). V was shortened by 6 bases and J by 4 bases, with 9 bases between the two germline ends. The CDR3 is made up of 12 amino acids. Germline CDR1 SEHNR, CDR2 FQNEAQ (reference sequence). The CDR3 coding sequence is TGTGCCAGCAGGGACAGCGGCTATGGCTACACCTTC. Amino acids: CASRDSGYGYTF. The complete variable domain, with remaining parts taken from reference TRBV7-9 and TRBJ1-2, reads DTGVSQNPRHKITKRGQNVTFRCDPISEHNRLYWYRQTLGQGPEFLTYFQNEAQLEKSRLLSDRFSAERPKGSFSTLEIQRTEQGDSAMYLCASRDSGYGYTFGSGTRLTVV.

V is TRBV6-2 or TRBV6-3 and J is TRBJ1-4; D perhaps matches TRBD1 (5 bases). V lost 1 base and J lost 3, with 6 bases in between. Germline V CDR1 and CDR2: MNHEY, SVGEGT. The CDR3 contains 14 residues. Here the CDR3 reads CASSYWGANEKLFF. The CDR3 DNA reads as TGTGCCAGCAGTTACTGGGGGGCTAATGAAAAACTGTTTTTT.

The rearrangement links TRBV7-2 to TRBJ2-1; D is ambiguous. Between the trimmed V and J ends, which lost 3 bases and 2 bases, there was a span of 5 bases. CDR1 is SGHTA, CDR2 FQGNSA, per germline. The CDR3 consists of 13 residues. CDR3 DNA: TGTGCCAGCAGCTTCAGTCCCTACAATGAGCAGTTCTTC. Protein sequence: CASSFSPYNEQFF.

The CDR3 protein is CASSKPRQGDVGNTEAFF. In DNA, the CDR3 is TGTGCCAGCAGCAAACCTCGGCAGGGGGACGTCGGGAACACTGAAGCTTTCTTT. The V gene is TRBV21-1, the J gene TRBJ1-1; TRBD1 is the table's D call, not checked against the DNA. TRBV21-1 has pseudogene status. There are 18 residues in the CDR3.

This sequence joins TRBV5-5 and TRBJ2-7; TRBD1 matches at 10 bases. The CDR3 covers 16 residues. V shed 5 bases and J 5 bases; nucleotides not matched to a gene: 13. Germline CDR1 and CDR2: SGHKS and YYEKEE (reference sequence). CDR3 sequence (DNA): TGTGCCAGCAGGCCCGGGACAGGGGCCCAAAATCACGAGCAGTACTTC. It translates to CASRPGTGAQNHEQYF.

The chain employs TRBV10-2 and TRBJ1-5; a possible D gene is TRBD1 (5 bases). Germline CDR1 is WSHSY and CDR2 is SAAADI. The CDR3 has 15 residues. V was cut by 3 bases and J by 0 bases, with 9 bases left in between. The CDR3 DNA reads TGCGCCAGCAGTGACAGGGCCCATAGCAATCAGCCCCAGCATTTT. This encodes CASSDRAHSNQPQHF.

The chain carries TRBV21-1 and TRBJ1-6; TRBD1, the D gene given by the table, was not confirmed from the DNA. TRBV21-1 is annotated as a pseudogene. This CDR3 has 16 residues. CDR3 protein: CASSTRDRRSNSPLHF. CDR3 bases: TGTGCCAGCAGCACCAGGGACAGGAGATCTAATTCACCCCTCCACTTT.

V gene TRBV9 combines with J gene TRBJ1-1; D is undetermined. CDR1 is SGDLS and CDR2 is YYNGEE in the germline V gene. CDR3 size: 14 residues. With 4 bases removed from V and 0 bases from J, the gap between germline ends came to 10 bases. The CDR3 here is CASSPQTVNTEAFF. CDR3 DNA sequence: TGTGCCAGCAGCCCCCAGACTGTGAACACTGAAGCTTTCTTT.

J is TRBJ2-7 and V is TRBV5-1; 8 nucleotides match TRBD2. The germline gives CDR1 SGHRS, CDR2 YFSETQ. The trim removed 1 base at V and 3 bases at J, leaving 3 bases unmatched. The CDR3 runs 14 residues. CDR3 protein: CASSLSGGDYEQYF. In DNA form, the CDR3 reads TGCGCCAGCAGCTTGAGCGGGGGAGACTACGAGCAGTACTTC.